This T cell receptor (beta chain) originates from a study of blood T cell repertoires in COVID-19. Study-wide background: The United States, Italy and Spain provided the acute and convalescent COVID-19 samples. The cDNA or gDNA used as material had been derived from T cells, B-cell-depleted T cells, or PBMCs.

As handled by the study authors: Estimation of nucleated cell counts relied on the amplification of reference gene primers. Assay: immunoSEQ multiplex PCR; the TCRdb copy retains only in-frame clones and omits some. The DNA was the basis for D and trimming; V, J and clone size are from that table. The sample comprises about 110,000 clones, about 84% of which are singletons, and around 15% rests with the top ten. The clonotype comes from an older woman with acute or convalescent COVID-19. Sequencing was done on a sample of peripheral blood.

CDR3 coding DNA: TGCGCCAGCAGCTCCGAGGCGGGAGAGACCCAGTACTTC. Its translation is CASSSEAGETQYF. The chain couples TRBV5-1 to TRBJ2-5, with D maybe TRBD2 (5 bases). Germline-derived CDR1 and CDR2 are SGHRS and YFSETQ. V shed 3 bases and J shed 4 bases, with 10 bases lying between them. The length of the CDR3 is 13 residues.